One and the same sample provided the 7 T cell receptor beta chains below, sequenced in a study of radiotherapy plus CTLA-4 blockade in lung cancer. Generated by immunoSEQ multiplex PCR, the TCRdb table keeps only in-frame clones and is missing some. The sample has some 66,000 clones, around 86% seen once; the top ten hold about 4.2%. This sample comprised peripheral blood, obtained from a patient treated with radiotherapy plus ipilimumab. The receptors were sampled from a human donor with non-small cell lung cancer who had a partial response to radiotherapy plus ipilimumab.

The chain couples TRBV6-1 to TRBJ1-4; D remains unclear. V gave up 3 bases and J gave up 10 bases, with 15 bases separating them. Looked up from germline, CDR1 is MNHNS and CDR2 is SASEGT. The CDR3 has 14 residues. This CDR3 reads CASSDPSWAGKLFF. CDR3 sequence (DNA): TGTGCCAGCAGTGATCCCTCGTGGGCAGGAAAACTGTTTTTT.

J is TRBJ2-7 and V is TRBV7-2, with 8 bases that match TRBD1. Losses at the gene ends were 4 bases for V and 5 bases for J; bases not matched to a gene: 10. The CDR3 sequence is 15 residues long. Per the germline V gene, CDR1 is SGHTA and CDR2 is FQGNSA. The DNA of the CDR3 is TGTGCCAGCAGCTCACGGACAGGGACCGTGGACGAGCAGTACTTC. Its protein product is CASSSRTGTVDEQYF.

This clone was detected a few times. CDR3 sequence (DNA): TGTGCCAGCAGCTTGGGGGGGGCGGGACAGGCCTACGAGCAGTACTTC. Its protein product is CASSLGGAGQAYEQYF. This rearrangement joins TRBV5-4 to TRBJ2-7, with 8 bases fitting TRBD1. This CDR3 has 16 amino acids. Trimming at V came to 0 bases and at J to 2 bases, leaving 7 bases not matched to a gene. Germline-derived CDR1 and CDR2 are SGHNT and YYREEE (reference sequence).

The V and J genes are TRBV5-1 and TRBJ2-5; 7 bases are shared with TRBD1. Germline V gene lookup returns CDR1 SGHRS and CDR2 YFSETQ. CDR3 size: 16 residues. V gave up 0 bases and J gave up 2 bases; unmatched junction bases: 7. The CDR3 region is CASSLGPGQKQETQYF. The DNA of the CDR3 is TGCGCCAGCAGCTTGGGGCCGGGACAGAAACAAGAGACCCAGTACTTC.

This clone was detected a few times. The chain is built from TRBV6-1 and TRBJ1-1, with a possible D match to TRBD1 (5 bases). Between the trimmed V and J ends, which lost 10 bases and 8 bases, there was a span of 20 bases. Germline loops: CDR1 MNHNS, CDR2 SASEGT. CDR3 length equals 13 residues. The CDR3 is CAILRDSHPEAFF. The CDR3, as DNA: TGTGCCATTCTCCGGGACTCCCATCCGGAAGCTTTCTTT.

This chain joins TRBV6-1 and TRBJ2-7; a possible D gene is TRBD1 (6 bases). Germline V gene data show CDR1 as MNHNS and CDR2 as SASEGT. Trimming removed 6 bases from V and 4 bases from J, with 19 bases in between. The CDR3 is made up of 15 amino acids. The CDR3 DNA sequence: TGTGCCAGCAGCCGAGTGGCAGGGGCGGTGTACGAGCAGTACTTC. This translates into CASSRVAGAVYEQYF.

The chain uses TRBV19 and TRBJ1-1, with D perhaps TRBD1 (6 bases). Germline V gene sequence: CDR1 LNHDA, CDR2 SQIVND (reference sequence). The V gene lost 7 bases and the J gene lost 5 bases, with 8 bases spanning the gap. The CDR3 length is 11 residues. CDR3 loop: CASIQGTEAFF. In DNA form, the CDR3 reads TGTGCCAGTATACAGGGAACTGAAGCTTTCTTT.